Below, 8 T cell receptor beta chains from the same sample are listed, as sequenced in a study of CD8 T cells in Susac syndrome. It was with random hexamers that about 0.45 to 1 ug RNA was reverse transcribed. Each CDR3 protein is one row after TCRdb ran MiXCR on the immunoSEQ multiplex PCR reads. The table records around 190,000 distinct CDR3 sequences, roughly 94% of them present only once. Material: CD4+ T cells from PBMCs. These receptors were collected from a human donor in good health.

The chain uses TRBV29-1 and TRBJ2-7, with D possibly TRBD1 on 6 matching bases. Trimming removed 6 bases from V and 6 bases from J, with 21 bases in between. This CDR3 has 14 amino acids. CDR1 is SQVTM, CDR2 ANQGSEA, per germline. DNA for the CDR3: TGCAGCGTCGCCGAGTCGACAGGTCGCGGCGAGCAGTACTTC. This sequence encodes CSVAESTGRGEQYF.

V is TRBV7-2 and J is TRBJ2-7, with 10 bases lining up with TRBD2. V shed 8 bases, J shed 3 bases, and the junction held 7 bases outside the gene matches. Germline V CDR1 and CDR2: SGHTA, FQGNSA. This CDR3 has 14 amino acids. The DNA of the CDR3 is TGTGCCAGCGGCCGTTTAGCGGGAGGCTACGAGCAGTACTTC. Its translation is CASGRLAGGYEQYF.

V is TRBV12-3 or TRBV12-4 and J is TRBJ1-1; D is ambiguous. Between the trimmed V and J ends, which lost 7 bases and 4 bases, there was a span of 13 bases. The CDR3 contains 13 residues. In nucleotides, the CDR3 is TGTGCCAGCACTTTCTCGACCGCCACTGAAGCTTTCTTT. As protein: CASTFSTATEAFF.

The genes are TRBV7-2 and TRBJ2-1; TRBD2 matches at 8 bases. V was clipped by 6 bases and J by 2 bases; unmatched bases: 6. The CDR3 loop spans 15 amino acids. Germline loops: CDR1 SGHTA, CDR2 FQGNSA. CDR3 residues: CASSFSGSPYNEQFF. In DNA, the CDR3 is TGTGCCAGCAGTTTCAGCGGGAGTCCCTACAATGAGCAGTTCTTC.

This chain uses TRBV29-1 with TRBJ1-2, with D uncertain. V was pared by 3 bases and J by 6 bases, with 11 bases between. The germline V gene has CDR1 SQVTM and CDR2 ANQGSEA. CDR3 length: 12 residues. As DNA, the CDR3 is TGCAGCGTTGAGTATTCGGGAGATGGCTACACCTTC. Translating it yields CSVEYSGDGYTF.

Here the CDR3 reads CASPGRTDTQYF. The CDR3 DNA follows: TGTGCCAGCCCCGGGAGGACAGATACGCAGTATTTT. This chain links TRBV2 with TRBJ2-3; 7 positions agree with TRBD2. Per germline, CDR1 SNHLY and CDR2 FYNNEI. J gave up 3 bases and V 8 bases, and 2 bases lay outside the gene matches. The CDR3 spans 12 residues.

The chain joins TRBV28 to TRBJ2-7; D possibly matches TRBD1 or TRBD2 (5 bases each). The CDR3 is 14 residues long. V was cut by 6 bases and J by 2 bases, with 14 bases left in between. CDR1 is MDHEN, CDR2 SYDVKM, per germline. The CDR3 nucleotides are TGTGCCAGCAGGGGTACGGGGCAGGCCTACGAGCAGTACTTC. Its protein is CASRGTGQAYEQYF.

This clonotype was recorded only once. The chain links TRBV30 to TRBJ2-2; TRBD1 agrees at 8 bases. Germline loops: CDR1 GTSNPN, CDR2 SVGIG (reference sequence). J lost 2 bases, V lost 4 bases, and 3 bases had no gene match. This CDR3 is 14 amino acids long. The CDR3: CAWTGTGNTGELFF. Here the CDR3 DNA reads TGTGCCTGGACTGGGACAGGAAACACCGGGGAGCTGTTTTTT.